This T cell receptor (beta chain) came from a study of T cells after yellow fever vaccination. This clonotype was seen only a few times. The length of the CDR3 is 13 residues. Germline lookup yields CDR1 DFQATT and CDR2 SNEGSKA (reference sequence). V was pared by 5 bases and J by 8 bases, with 8 bases of the junction left unmatched. Via MiXCR, TCRdb re-called the 5' RACE reads, giving one row per CDR3 protein. The sample consists of some 290,000 distinct CDR3 sequences, about 10% of them appearing once. The sequenced sample was CD4+ T cells sorted from PBMCs, obtained 45 days after the yellow fever booster vaccination. The chain is built from TRBV20-1 and TRBJ2-1, with 8 nucleotides matching TRBD2. This clonotype was obtained from a man in his late teens or twenties who received the YFV17D yellow fever vaccine. In DNA form, the CDR3 reads TGCAGTGCTGCACGGGGGGGCAATGATGAGCAGTTCTTC. It yields the protein CSAARGGNDEQFF.